This T cell receptor (beta chain) was sequenced in a study of shared clonotypes between healthy human individuals. For each subset, genomic DNA was distributed in equal portions over several immunoSEQ plates. TCRdb keeps only in-frame clones here, not all; method: immunoSEQ multiplex PCR. The sample carries about 680,000 clones, around 67% recorded once. Donors were healthy HIV-negative adults without recent acute infections or vaccinations. Germline CDR1 is SGHNT and CDR2 is YYREEE (reference sequence). This CDR3 region has 18 residues. With 4 bases clipped from V and 3 bases from J, the junction kept 12 bases outside the gene matches. In regard to this clone: Its antigen remains unidentified.

Study outcomes and limitations: Clonotypes shared by all four donors outscored non-shared clonotypes in generation probability.

The specimen was memory CD4+ T cells sorted from blood. Subset reported: CD45RA-negative fraction. This TCR derives from a woman in her 30s in good health. The chain employs TRBV5-4 and TRBJ2-7; 14 bases are a match to TRBD2. The CDR3 sequence: CASSPRKGTSGSYYEQYF. The CDR3 nucleotides are TGTGCCAGCAGCCCCCGGAAGGGGACTAGCGGGAGTTACTACGAGCAGTACTTC.